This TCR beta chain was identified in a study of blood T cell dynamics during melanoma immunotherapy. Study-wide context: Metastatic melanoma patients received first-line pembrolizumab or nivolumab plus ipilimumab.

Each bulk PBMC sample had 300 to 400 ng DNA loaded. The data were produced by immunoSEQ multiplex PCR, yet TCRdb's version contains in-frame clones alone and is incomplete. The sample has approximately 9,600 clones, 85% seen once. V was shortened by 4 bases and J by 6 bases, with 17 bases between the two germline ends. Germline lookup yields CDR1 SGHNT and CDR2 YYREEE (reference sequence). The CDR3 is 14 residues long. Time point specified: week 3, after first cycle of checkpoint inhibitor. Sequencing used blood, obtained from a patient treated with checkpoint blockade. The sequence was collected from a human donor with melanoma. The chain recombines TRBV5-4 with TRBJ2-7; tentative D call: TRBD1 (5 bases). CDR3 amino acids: CASSRSQGIREQYF. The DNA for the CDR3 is TGTGCCAGCAGCCGAAGTCAGGGAATTCGCGAGCAGTACTTC.